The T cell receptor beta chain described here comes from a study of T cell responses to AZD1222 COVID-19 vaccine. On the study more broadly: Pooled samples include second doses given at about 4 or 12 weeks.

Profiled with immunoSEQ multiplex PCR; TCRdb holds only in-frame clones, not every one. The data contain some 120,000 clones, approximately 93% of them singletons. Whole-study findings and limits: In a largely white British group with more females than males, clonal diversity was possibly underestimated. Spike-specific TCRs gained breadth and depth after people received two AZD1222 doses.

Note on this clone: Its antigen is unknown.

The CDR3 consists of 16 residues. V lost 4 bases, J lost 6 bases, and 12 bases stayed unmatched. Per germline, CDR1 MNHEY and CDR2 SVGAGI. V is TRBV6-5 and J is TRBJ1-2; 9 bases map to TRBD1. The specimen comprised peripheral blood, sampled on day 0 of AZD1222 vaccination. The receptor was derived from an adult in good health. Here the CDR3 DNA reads TGTGCCAGCAGTTTCAGAGAAATACAGGGGGCCGATGGCTACACCTTC. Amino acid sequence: CASSFREIQGADGYTF.